The entry below gives a single T cell receptor (beta chain) sequence along with its context. These data come from a study of blood T cell repertoires in COVID-19. The overall study: The origin of the acute and convalescent COVID-19 samples was the United States, Italy and Spain. PBMCs, B-cell-depleted T cells, or T cells were the source of the cDNA or gDNA that made up the material.

Some clones are missing from TCRdb's copy, which holds only in-frame ones; the method was immunoSEQ multiplex PCR. Found here are roughly 100,000 clones, approximately 87% of them singletons; the top ten hold 10% to 15%. The receptor was derived from a human donor in a cohort sampled during active or convalescent COVID-19. The sample taken for sequencing was peripheral blood.

CDR3 amino acids: CASSQLSTMNTEAFF. For the CDR3, the DNA is TGTGCCAGCAGCCAACTCAGCACTATGAACACTGAAGCTTTCTTT. The chain couples TRBV3-1 (or the pseudogene TRBV3-2) to TRBJ1-1, with unresolved D. Trimming left V 2 bases short and J 0 bases short, with 10 bases between. This CDR3 contains 15 residues. Germline CDR1 reads LGHDT; CDR2 reads YNNKEL (reference sequence).